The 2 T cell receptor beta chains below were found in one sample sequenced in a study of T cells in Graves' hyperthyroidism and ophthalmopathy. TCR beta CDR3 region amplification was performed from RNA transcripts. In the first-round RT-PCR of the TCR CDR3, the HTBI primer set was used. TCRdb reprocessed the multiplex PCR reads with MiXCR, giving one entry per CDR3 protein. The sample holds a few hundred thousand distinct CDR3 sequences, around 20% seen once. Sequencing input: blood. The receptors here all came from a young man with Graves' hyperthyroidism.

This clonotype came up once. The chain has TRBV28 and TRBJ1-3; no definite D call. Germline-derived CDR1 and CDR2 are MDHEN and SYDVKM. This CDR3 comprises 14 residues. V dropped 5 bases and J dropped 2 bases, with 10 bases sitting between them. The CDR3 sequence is CASSPQVTGNTIYF. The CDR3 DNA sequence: TGTGCCAGCAGTCCCCAGGTTACTGGAAACACCATATATTTT.

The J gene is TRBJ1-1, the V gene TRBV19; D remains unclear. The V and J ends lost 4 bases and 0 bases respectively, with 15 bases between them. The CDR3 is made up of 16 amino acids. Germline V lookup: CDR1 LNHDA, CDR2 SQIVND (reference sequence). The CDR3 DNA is TGTGCCAGTAGTAAATGGACCCCTTCAATGAACACTGAAGCTTTCTTT. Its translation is CASSKWTPSMNTEAFF.